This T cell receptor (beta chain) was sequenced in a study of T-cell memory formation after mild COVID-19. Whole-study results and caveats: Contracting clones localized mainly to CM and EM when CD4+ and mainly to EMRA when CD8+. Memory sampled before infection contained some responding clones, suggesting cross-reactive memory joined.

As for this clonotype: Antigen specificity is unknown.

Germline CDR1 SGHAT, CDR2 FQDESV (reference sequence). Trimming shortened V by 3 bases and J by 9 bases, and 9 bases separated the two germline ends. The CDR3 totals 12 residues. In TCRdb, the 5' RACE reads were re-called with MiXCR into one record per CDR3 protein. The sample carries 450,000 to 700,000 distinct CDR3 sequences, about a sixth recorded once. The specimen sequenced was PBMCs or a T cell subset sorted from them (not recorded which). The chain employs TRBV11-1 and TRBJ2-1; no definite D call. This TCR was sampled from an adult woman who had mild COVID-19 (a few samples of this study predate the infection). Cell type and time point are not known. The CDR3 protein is CASSFLAPEQFF. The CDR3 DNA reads TGTGCCAGCAGCTTCCTCGCCCCTGAGCAGTTCTTC.